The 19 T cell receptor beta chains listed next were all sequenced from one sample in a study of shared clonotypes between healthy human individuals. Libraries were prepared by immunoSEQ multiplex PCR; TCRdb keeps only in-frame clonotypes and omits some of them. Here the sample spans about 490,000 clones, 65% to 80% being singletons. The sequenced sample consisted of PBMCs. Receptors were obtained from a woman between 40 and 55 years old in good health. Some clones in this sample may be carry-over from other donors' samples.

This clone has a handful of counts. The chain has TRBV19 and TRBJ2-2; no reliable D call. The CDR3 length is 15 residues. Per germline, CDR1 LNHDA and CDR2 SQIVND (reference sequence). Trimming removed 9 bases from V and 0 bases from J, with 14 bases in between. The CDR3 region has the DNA TGTGCCAGCCAACCAACGGCTACGAACACCGGGGAGCTGTTTTTT. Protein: CASQPTATNTGELFF.

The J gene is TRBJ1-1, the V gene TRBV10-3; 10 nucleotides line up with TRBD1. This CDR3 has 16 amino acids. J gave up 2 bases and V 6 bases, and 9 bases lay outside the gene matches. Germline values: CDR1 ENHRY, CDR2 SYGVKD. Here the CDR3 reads CAIRGTGTGANTEAFF. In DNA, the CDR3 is TGTGCCATCAGGGGAACCGGGACAGGGGCTAACACTGAAGCTTTCTTT.

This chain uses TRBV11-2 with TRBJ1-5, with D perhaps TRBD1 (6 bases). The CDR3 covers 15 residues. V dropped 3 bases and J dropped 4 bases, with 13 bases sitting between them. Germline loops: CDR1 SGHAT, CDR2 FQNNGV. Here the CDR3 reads CASSFGQRPNQPQHF. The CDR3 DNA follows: TGTGCCAGCAGCTTCGGACAGAGGCCTAATCAGCCCCAGCATTTT.

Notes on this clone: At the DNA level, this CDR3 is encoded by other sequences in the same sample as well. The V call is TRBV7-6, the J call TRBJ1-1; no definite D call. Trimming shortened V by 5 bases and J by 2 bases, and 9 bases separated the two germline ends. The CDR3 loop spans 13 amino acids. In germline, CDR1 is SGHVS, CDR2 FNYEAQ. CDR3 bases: TGTGCCAGCAGCCGAGACGTAAACACTGAAGCTTTCTTT. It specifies CASSRDVNTEAFF.

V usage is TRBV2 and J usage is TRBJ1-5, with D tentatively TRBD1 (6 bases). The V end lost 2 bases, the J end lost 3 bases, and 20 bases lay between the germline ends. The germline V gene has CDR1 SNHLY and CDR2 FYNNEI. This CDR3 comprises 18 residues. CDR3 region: CASSEQLTGRGSNQPQHF. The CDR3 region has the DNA TGTGCCAGCAGTGAACAGTTAACAGGGAGAGGGTCCAATCAGCCCCAGCATTTT. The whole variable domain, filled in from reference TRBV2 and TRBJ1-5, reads EPEVTQTPSHQVTQMGQEVILRCVPISNHLYFYWYRQILGQKVEFLVSFYNNEISEKSEIFDDQFSVERPDGSNFTLKIRSTKLEDSAMYFCASSEQLTGRGSNQPQHFGDGTRLSIL.

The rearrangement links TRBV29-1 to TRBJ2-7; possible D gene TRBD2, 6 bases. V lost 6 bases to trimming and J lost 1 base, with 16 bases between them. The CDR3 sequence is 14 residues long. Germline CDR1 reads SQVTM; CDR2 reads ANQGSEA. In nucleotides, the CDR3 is TGCAGCGTGATGGCCGGAGGGAGGTCCTACGAGCAGTACTTC. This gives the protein CSVMAGGRSYEQYF.

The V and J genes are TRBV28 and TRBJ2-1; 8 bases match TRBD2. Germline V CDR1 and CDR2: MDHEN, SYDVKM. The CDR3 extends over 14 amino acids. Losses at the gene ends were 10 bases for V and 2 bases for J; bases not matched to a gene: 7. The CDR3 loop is CATRLLAAYNEQFF. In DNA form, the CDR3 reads TGTGCCACCCGCTTACTAGCGGCCTACAATGAGCAGTTCTTC.

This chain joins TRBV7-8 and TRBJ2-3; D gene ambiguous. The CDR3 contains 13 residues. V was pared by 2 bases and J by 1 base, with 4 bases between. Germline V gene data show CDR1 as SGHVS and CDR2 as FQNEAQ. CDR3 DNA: TGTGCCAGCAGCTTACTCCGCACAGATACGCAGTATTTT. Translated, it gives CASSLLRTDTQYF.

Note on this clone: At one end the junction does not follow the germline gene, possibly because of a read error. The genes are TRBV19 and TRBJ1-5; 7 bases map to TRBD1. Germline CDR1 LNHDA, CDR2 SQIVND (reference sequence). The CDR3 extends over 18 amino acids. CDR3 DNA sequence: TGTGCCAGTAGTATAGGGGCAGGGGGTGACCTTGGCAATCAGCTCCAGCATTTT. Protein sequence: CASSIGAGGDLGNQLQHF.

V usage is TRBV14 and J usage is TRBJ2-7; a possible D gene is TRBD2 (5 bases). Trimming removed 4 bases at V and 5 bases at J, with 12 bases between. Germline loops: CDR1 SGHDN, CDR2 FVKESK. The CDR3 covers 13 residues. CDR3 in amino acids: CASSLTLGHEQYF. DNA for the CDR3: TGTGCCAGCAGCCTCACACTAGGCCACGAGCAGTACTTC.

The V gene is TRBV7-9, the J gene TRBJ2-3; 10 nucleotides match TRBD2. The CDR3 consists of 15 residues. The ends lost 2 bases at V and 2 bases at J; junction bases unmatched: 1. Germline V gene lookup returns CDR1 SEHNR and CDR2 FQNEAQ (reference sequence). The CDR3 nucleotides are TGTGCCAGCAGCTTACTAGCGGGAGACACAGATACGCAGTATTTT. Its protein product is CASSLLAGDTDTQYF. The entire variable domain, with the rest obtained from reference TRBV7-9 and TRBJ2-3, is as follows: DTGVSQNPRHKITKRGQNVTFRCDPISEHNRLYWYRQTLGQGPEFLTYFQNEAQLEKSRLLSDRFSAERPKGSFSTLEIQRTEQGDSAMYLCASSLLAGDTDTQYFGPGTRLTVL.

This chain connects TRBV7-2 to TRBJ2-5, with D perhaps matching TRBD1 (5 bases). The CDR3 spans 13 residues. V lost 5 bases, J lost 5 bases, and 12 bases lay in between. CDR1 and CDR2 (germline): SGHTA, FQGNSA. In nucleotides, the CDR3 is TGTGCCAGCAGCCGCAGGGCCGGGGAGACCCAGTACTTC. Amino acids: CASSRRAGETQYF.

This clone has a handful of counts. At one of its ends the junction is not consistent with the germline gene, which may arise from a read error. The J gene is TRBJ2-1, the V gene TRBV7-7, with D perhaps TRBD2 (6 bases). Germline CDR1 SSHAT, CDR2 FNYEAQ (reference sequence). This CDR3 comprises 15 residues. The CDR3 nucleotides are TGTGCTAGCAGCTTAGGTAGCGGCCAATACAATGAGCAGTTCTTC. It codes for CASSLGSGQYNEQFF.

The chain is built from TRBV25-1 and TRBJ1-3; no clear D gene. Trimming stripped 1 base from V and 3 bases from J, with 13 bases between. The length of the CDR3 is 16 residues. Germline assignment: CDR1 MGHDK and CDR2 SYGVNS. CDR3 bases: TGTGCCAGCAGTGAATTTGGGGTTAGAGGTGGAAACACCATATATTTT. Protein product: CASSEFGVRGGNTIYF.

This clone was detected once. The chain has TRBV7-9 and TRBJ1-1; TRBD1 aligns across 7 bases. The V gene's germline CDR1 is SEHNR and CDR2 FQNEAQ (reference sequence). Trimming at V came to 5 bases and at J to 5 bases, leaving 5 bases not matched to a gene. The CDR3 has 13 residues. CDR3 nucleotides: TGTGCCAGCAGCCCAGGGGGGAGGACTGAAGCTTTCTTT. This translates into CASSPGGRTEAFF.

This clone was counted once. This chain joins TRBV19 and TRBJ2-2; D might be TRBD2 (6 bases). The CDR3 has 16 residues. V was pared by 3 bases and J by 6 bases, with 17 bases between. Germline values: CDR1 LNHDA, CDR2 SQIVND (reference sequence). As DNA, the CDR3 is TGTGCCAGTAGTATCATGGGACTGGGATCCCCCGGGGAGCTGTTTTTT. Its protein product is CASSIMGLGSPGELFF. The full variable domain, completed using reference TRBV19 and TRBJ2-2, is DGGITQSPKYLFRKEGQNVTLSCEQNLNHDAMYWYRQDPGQGLRLIYYSQIVNDFQKGDIAEGYSVSREKKESFPLTVTSAQKNPTAFYLCASSIMGLGSPGELFFGEGSRLTVL.

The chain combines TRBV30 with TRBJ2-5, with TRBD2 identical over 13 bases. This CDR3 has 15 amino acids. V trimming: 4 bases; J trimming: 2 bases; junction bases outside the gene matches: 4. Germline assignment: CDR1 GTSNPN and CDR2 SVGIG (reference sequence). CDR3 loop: CAWMTSGRPQETQYF. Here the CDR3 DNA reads TGTGCCTGGATGACTAGCGGGAGGCCTCAAGAGACCCAGTACTTC.

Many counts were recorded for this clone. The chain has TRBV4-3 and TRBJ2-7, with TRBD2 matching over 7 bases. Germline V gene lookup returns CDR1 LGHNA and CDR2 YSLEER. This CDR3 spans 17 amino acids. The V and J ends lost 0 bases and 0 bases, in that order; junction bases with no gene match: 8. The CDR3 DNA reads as TGCGCCAGCAGCCAAGATACGGATAGCGGGTCCTCCTACGAGCAGTACTTC. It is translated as CASSQDTDSGSSYEQYF.

CDR3 sequence reads: CASSSFLGGAETQYF. CDR3 nucleotide sequence: TGTGCCAGCTCATCGTTTCTGGGGGGCGCGGAGACCCAGTACTTC. This chain links TRBV18 with TRBJ2-5; the D call may be TRBD1 or TRBD2 (6 bases each). Germline CDR1 reads KGHSH; CDR2 reads LQKENI. V lost 5 bases, J lost 5 bases, and 18 bases lay in between. The CDR3 covers 15 residues.